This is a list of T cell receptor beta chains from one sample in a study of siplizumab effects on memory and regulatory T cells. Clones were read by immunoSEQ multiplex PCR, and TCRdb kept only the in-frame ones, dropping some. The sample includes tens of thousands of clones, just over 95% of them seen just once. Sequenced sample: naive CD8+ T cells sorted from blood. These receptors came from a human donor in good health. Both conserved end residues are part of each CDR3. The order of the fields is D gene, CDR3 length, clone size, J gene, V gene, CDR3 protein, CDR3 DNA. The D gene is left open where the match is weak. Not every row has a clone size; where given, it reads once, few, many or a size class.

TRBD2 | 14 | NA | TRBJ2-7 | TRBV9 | CASSEGLAGAPGNF | TGTGCCAGCAGCGAGGGACTAGCGGGGGCCCCTGGGAACTTC
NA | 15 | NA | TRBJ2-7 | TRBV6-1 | CASSEGVAVSYEQYF | TGTGCCAGCAGTGAAGGGGTAGCAGTCAGCTACGAGCAGTACTTC
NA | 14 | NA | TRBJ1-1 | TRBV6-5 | CASSYARENTEAFF | TGTGCCAGCAGTTACGCCCGGGAGAACACTGAAGCTTTCTTT
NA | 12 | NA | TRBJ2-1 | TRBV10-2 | CASSEGYNEQFF | TGCGCCAGCAGTGAGGGATACAATGAGCAGTTCTTC
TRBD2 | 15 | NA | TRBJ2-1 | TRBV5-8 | CASSPIFLAGSEQFF | TGTGCCAGCAGCCCTATATTCCTAGCGGGGAGTGAGCAGTTCTTC
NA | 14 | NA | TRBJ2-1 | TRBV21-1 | CASTNSGGAGEQFF | TGTGCCAGCACAAATAGCGGGGGGGCCGGCGAGCAGTTCTTC
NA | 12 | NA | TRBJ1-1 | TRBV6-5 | CASRSGSPEAFF | TGTGCCAGCAGATCCGGGTCCCCTGAAGCTTTCTTT
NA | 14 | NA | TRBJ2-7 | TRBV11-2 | CASSLEGFSYEQYF | TGTGCCAGCAGCTTAGAAGGGTTCTCCTACGAGCAGTACTTC
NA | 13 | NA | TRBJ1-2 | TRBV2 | CASIGEGAHGYTF | TGTGCCAGCATCGGGGAAGGGGCCCATGGCTACACCTTC
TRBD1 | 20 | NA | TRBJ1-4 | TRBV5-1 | CASSPSRRDRGPATNEKLFF | TGCGCCAGCAGCCCAAGCCGCAGGGACAGGGGGCCTGCAACTAATGAAAAACTGTTTTTT
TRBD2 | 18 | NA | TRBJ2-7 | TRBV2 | CASSEAGSGGTPPYEQYF | TGTGCCAGCAGTGAAGCTGGTAGCGGGGGGACTCCTCCCTACGAGCAGTACTTC
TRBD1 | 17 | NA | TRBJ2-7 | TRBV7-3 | CASSLFSGQGGFYEQYF | TGTGCCAGCAGCTTATTTTCGGGACAGGGGGGATTCTACGAGCAGTACTTC
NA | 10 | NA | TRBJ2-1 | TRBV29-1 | CSALGGEQFF | TGCAGCGCCCTAGGGGGTGAGCAGTTCTTC
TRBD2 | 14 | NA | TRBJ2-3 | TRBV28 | CASLGLAGRDTQYF | TGTGCCAGTCTCGGACTAGCGGGGAGGGATACGCAGTATTTT
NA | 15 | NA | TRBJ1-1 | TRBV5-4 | CASSRDYRVDTEAFF | TGTGCCAGCAGTAGGGACTACAGGGTTGACACTGAAGCTTTCTTT
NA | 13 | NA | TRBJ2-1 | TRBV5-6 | CASSLAAAGEQFF | TGTGCCAGCAGCTTGGCCGCTGCTGGGGAGCAGTTCTTC
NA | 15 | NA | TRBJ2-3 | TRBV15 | CATSRVSGVTDTQYF | TGTGCCACCAGCAGAGTTAGTGGGGTCACAGATACGCAGTATTTT
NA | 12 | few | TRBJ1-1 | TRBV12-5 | CASGRPGTEAFF | TGTGCTAGTGGTCGTCCCGGGACAGAAGCTTTCTTT
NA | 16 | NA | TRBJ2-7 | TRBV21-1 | CASSKQPGQGSYEQYF | TGTGCCAGCAGCAAACAACCGGGACAGGGTTCCTACGAGCAGTACTTC